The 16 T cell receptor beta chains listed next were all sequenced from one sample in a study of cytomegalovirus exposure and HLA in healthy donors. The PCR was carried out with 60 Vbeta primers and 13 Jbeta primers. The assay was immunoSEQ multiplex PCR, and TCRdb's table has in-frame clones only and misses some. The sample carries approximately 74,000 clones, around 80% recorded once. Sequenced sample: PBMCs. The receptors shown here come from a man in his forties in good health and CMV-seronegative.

In nucleotides, the CDR3 is TGTGCCAGCAGCTTCTCTAGAAATGAGCAGTTCTTC. As protein: CASSFSRNEQFF. The chain joins TRBV7-3 to TRBJ2-1; unclear D gene. CDR1 and CDR2 (germline): SGHTA, FQGTGA. V shed 3 bases and J shed 7 bases, with 7 bases lying between them. The CDR3 is 12 residues long.

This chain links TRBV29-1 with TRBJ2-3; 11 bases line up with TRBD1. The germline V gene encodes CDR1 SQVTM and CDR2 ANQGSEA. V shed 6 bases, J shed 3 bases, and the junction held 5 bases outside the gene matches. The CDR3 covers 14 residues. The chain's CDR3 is CSVSGQGATDTQYF. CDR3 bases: TGCAGCGTATCCGGACAGGGGGCAACAGATACGCAGTATTTT.

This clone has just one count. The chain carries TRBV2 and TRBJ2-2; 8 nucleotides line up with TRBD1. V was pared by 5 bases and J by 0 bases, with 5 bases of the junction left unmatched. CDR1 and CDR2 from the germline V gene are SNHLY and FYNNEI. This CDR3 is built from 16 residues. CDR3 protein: CASSKTTGANTGELFF. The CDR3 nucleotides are TGTGCCAGCAGTAAAACGACAGGGGCGAACACCGGGGAGCTGTTTTTT.

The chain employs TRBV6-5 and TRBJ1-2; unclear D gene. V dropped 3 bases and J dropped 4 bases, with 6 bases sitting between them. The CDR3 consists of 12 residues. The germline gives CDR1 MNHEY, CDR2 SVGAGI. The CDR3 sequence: CASSYNGYGYTF. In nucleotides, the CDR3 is TGTGCCAGCAGTTATAACGGCTATGGCTACACCTTC.

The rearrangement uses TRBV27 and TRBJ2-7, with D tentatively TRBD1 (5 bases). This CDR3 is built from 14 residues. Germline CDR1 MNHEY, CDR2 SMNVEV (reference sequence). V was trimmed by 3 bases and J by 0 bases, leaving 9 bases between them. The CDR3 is CASSFGADSYEQYF. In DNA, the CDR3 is TGTGCCAGCAGTTTTGGGGCAGACTCCTACGAGCAGTACTTC.

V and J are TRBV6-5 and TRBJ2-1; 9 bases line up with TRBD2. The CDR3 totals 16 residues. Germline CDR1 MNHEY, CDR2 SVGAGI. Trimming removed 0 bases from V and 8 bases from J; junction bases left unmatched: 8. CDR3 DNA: TGTGCCAGCAGTTACTCGCGTCTAGCGGGATTCTATGAGCAGTTCTTC. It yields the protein CASSYSRLAGFYEQFF.

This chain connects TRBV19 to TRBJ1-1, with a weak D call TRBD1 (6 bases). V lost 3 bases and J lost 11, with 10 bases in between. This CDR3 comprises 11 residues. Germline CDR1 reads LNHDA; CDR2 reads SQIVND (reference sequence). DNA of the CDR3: TGTGCCAGTAGTATCTGGGGGCTGGCTTTCTTT. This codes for CASSIWGLAFF.

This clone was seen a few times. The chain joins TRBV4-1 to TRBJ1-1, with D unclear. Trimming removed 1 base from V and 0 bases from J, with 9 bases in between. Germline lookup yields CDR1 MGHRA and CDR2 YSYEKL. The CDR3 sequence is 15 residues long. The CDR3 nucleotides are TGCGCCAGCAGCCAAGGATACTCCGTGAACACTGAAGCTTTCTTT. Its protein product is CASSQGYSVNTEAFF.

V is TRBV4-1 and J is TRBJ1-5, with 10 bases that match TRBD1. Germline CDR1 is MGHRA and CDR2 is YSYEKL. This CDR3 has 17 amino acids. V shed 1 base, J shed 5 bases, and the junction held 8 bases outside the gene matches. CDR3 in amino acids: CASSQGVLGTGDQPQHF. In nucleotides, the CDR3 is TGCGCCAGCAGCCAAGGGGTCCTGGGGACAGGGGATCAGCCCCAGCATTTT.

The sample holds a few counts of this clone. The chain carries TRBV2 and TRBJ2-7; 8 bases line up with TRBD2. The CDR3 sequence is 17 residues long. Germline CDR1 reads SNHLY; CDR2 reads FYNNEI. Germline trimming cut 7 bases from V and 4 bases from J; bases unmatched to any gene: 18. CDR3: CASNEVSGNSWWYEQYF. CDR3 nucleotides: TGTGCCAGCAACGAGGTTAGCGGGAACAGCTGGTGGTACGAGCAGTACTTC.

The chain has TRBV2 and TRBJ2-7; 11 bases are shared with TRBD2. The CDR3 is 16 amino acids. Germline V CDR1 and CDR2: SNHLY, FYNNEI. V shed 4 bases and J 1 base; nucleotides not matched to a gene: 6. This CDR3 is CASSATSGTKSYEQYF. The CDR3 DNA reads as TGTGCCAGCAGTGCGACTAGCGGGACAAAATCCTACGAGCAGTACTTC.

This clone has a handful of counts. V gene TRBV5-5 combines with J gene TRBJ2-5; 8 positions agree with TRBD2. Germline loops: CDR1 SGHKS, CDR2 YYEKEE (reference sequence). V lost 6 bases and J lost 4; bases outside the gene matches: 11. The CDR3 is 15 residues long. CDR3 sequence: CASTRVPGGGETQYF. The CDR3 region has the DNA TGTGCCAGCACTCGAGTCCCGGGAGGGGGAGAGACCCAGTACTTC.

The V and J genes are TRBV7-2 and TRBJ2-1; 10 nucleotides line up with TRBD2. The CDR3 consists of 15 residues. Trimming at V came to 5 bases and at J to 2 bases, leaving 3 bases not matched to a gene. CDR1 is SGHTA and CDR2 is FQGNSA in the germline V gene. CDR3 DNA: TGTGCCAGCAGCCCGAGCGGGGGGGCCTACAATGAGCAGTTCTTC. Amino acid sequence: CASSPSGGAYNEQFF.

The CDR3 spells CASSVGTVRETQYF. CDR3 nucleotide sequence: TGTGCCAGCAGCGTCGGGACTGTTAGGGAGACCCAGTACTTC. V is TRBV9 and J is TRBJ2-5, with D tentatively TRBD2 (6 bases). Trimming left V 2 bases short and J 5 bases short, with 13 bases between. Per germline, CDR1 SGDLS and CDR2 YYNGEE. CDR3 length: 14 residues. The full variable domain, rest sourced from reference TRBV9 and TRBJ2-5, is DSGVTQTPKHLITATGQRVTLRCSPRSGDLSVYWYQQSLDQGLQFLIQYYNGEERAKGNILERFSAQQFPDLHSELNLSSLELGDSALYFCASSVGTVRETQYFGPGTRLLVL.

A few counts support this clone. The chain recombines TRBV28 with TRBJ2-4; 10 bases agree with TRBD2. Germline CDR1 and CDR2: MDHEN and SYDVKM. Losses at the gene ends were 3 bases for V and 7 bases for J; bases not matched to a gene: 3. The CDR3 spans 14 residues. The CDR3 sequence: CASSFSTSGNIQYF. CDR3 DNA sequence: TGTGCCAGCAGTTTTTCGACTAGCGGGAACATTCAGTACTTC.

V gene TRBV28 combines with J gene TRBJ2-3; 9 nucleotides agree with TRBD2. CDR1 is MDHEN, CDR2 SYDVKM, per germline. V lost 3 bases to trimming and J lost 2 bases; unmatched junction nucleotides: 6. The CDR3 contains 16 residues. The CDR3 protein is CASSLWREGVTDTQYF. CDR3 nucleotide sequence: TGTGCCAGCAGTTTGTGGCGGGAGGGAGTCACAGATACGCAGTATTTT.